This T cell receptor beta chain was observed in a study of OX40 agonist ivuxolimab in advanced cancers. The study, taken as a whole, reports: The average count of expanded clones was higher among CD8+ T cells than among CD4+.

V was clipped by 3 bases and J by 2 bases; unmatched bases: 15. This CDR3 region has 19 residues. Germline V gene sequence: CDR1 ENHRY, CDR2 SYGVKD. In the case of this clone: The antigen is not known.

Libraries were prepared by immunoSEQ multiplex PCR; TCRdb keeps only in-frame clonotypes and omits some of them. This table has about 5,100 clones, roughly 67% appearing once. The source of this sequence is an adult with an advanced solid tumor such as melanoma, head and neck, liver or kidney cancer. The chain uses TRBV10-3 and TRBJ2-2; 7 nucleotides agree with TRBD1. This sample comprised CD4+ or CD8+ T cells sorted from blood, obtained in a trial of the OX40 agonist ivuxolimab. The chain's CDR3 is CAISDVVGGDLGNTGELFF. The CDR3, as DNA: TGTGCCATCAGTGACGTGGTAGGGGGCGACCTCGGAAACACCGGGGAGCTGTTTTTT.